Listed below are T cell receptor beta chains from one sample, sequenced in a study of early T cells in non-severe SARS-CoV-2 infection. TCRdb analysed the 5' RACE reads with MiXCR anew, one entry per CDR3 protein. The data contain tens of thousands of distinct CDR3 sequences, roughly 5% of them singletons. Specimen: whole blood. The receptors come from an adult who was a healthcare worker with PCR-confirmed SARS-CoV-2 infection or an uninfected control (not recorded which). Each CDR3 is given with its conserved first and last residue. The D gene is left open where the match is weak. Only some rows state a clone size, as once, few, many or a class for expanded clones.

d_call	clone_size	v_call	j_call	cdr3_aa	cdr3_nt
NA	many	TRBV7-9	TRBJ1-6	CASSLGDEPSPLHF	TGTGCCAGCAGCTTAGGGGACGAACCTTCACCCCTCCACTTT
NA	few	TRBV10-3	TRBJ2-3	CAISGQGGTDTQYF	TGTGCCATCAGCGGCCAAGGAGGCACAGATACGCAGTATTTT
NA	many	TRBV27	TRBJ2-3	CASRTSTDTQYF	TGTGCCAGCAGAACTAGCACAGATACGCAGTATTTT
TRBD1	many	TRBV19	TRBJ2-3	CARPPSGQARTDTQYF	TGTGCCCGTCCTCCCTCGGGACAGGCCCGCACAGATACGCAGTATTTT
NA	many	TRBV12-5	TRBJ2-4	CASGISGGGNIQYF	TGTGCTAGTGGTATCTCTGGGGGCGGCAACATTCAGTACTTC
NA	many	TRBV6-1	TRBJ1-1	CASTLTGLNTEAFF	TGTGCCAGCACCCTTACAGGGTTGAACACTGAAGCTTTCTTT
TRBD1	few	TRBV5-5	TRBJ1-4	CASRTGTGTLFEKLFF	TGTGCCAGCAGAACCGGGACAGGGACGTTGTTCGAAAAACTGTTTTTT
NA	many	TRBV15	TRBJ1-1	CATSRDDRTEAFF	TGTGCCACCAGCAGAGATGATAGGACTGAAGCTTTCTTT
NA	many	TRBV7-9	TRBJ1-1	CASSQDSFF	TGTGCCAGCAGCCAGGACAGTTTCTTT
NA	NA	TRBV6-2/TRBV6-3	TRBJ2-7	CASGRAPMYEQYF	TGTGCCAGCGGTCGAGCACCAATGTACGAGCAGTACTTC
NA	few	TRBV7-8	TRBJ2-1	CASSLGGASSGYNEQFF	TGTGCCAGCAGCTTAGGGGGGGCGTCTAGCGGATACAATGAGCAGTTCTTC
NA	NA	TRBV29-1	TRBJ2-5	CSVDGLGETQYF	TGCAGCGTCGACGGATTGGGAGAGACCCAGTACTTC
NA	NA	TRBV21-1	TRBJ1-3	CASSKGGRRGNTIYF	TGTGCCAGCAGCAAAGGCGGACGGAGGGGAAACACCATATATTTT
NA	few	TRBV5-1	TRBJ2-7	CASSPGLIVEQYF	TGCGCCAGCAGCCCGGGACTCATAGTAGAGCAGTACTTC
NA	many	TRBV2	TRBJ1-5	CASTEVVGNPNQPQHF	TGTGCCAGCACCGAGGTGGTCGGGAACCCGAATCAGCCCCAGCATTTT
TRBD2	many	TRBV9	TRBJ2-1	CASSVGTSGANEQFF	TGTGCCAGCAGCGTAGGGACTAGCGGGGCCAATGAGCAGTTCTTC
TRBD1	many	TRBV27	TRBJ2-5	CASSKGPPGQDTYQETQYF	TGTGCCAGCAGTAAAGGTCCCCCGGGACAGGACACATACCAAGAGACCCAGTACTTC
NA	many	TRBV5-6	TRBJ1-2	CASSLLQSYGYTF	TGTGCCAGCAGCTTGTTGCAGTCCTATGGCTACACCTTC
TRBD2	few	TRBV20-1	TRBJ2-3	CSAVKAGGADTQYF	TGCAGTGCTGTCAAGGCGGGGGGAGCCGATACGCAGTATTTT
TRBD2	NA	TRBV7-9	TRBJ2-1	CASSLTALAGGPSYNEQFF	TGTGCCAGCAGTTTGACGGCGCTAGCGGGAGGGCCCTCCTACAATGAGCAGTTCTTC
NA	many	TRBV6-1	TRBJ2-7	CASSPRIGDEQYF	TGTGCCAGCAGTCCGCGCATAGGGGACGAGCAGTACTTC
TRBD2	few	TRBV7-6	TRBJ2-1	CASSLGVASGVAYNEQFF	TGTGCCAGCAGCTTAGGGGTGGCTAGCGGGGTAGCCTACAATGAGCAGTTCTTC
NA	many	TRBV10-3	TRBJ2-1	CAMSGEPLGEQFF	TGTGCCATGTCGGGGGAGCCCCTGGGTGAGCAGTTCTTC
TRBD2	many	TRBV20-1	TRBJ2-4	CSARPGGIQYF	TGCAGTGCTAGACCCGGGGGGATTCAGTACTTC
NA	many	TRBV6-2/TRBV6-3	TRBJ1-6	CASSSDPGWNSPLHF	TGTGCCAGCAGCTCAGACCCCGGGTGGAATTCACCCCTCCACTTT
NA	NA	TRBV7-9	TRBJ2-5	CASRGGNQETQYF	TGTGCCAGCCGGGGCGGGAACCAAGAGACCCAGTACTTC
NA	few	TRBV5-1	TRBJ2-7	CASSSDGSAYEQYF	TGCGCCAGCAGCTCGGACGGCTCGGCGTACGAGCAGTACTTC
NA	few	TRBV5-6	TRBJ1-3	CASSLFAAGNTIYF	TGTGCCAGCAGCTTGTTTGCGGCTGGAAACACCATATATTTT
NA	many	TRBV6-4	TRBJ2-3	CASREQGTSTDTQYF	TGTGCCAGTAGAGAACAGGGGACTAGCACAGATACGCAGTATTTT
TRBD2	many	TRBV27	TRBJ2-7	CASSLSAGTNLLYEQYF	TGTGCCAGCAGTTTATCGGCCGGGACTAACTTACTATACGAGCAGTACTTC
NA	few	TRBV19	TRBJ1-5	CASDPSGPGRPQHF	TGTGCCAGTGACCCCTCGGGACCGGGGAGGCCCCAGCATTTT
TRBD2	many	TRBV3-1	TRBJ2-3	CASSQDPLAGGTDTQYF	TGTGCCAGCAGCCAAGATCCACTAGCGGGGGGCACCGATACGCAGTATTTT
NA	many	TRBV7-3	TRBJ2-2	CASSLRPQADAGELFF	TGTGCCAGCAGCTTACGCCCCCAGGCCGATGCCGGGGAGCTGTTTTTT
TRBD1	many	TRBV5-1	TRBJ2-7	CASSPTGQVSYEQYF	TGCGCCAGCAGCCCGACGGGACAGGTATCCTACGAGCAGTACTTC
TRBD2	NA	TRBV11-2	TRBJ2-7	CASSSGLAMYEQYF	TGTGCCAGCAGCTCGGGACTAGCGATGTACGAGCAGTACTTC
NA	many	TRBV20-1	TRBJ2-3	CSARDRRGGTDTQYF	TGCAGTGCTAGAGATCGGAGGGGGGGCACAGATACGCAGTATTTT
NA	many	TRBV24-1	TRBJ2-1	CATSDPYNEQFF	TGTGCCACCAGTGATCCGTACAATGAGCAGTTCTTC
TRBD1	many	TRBV20-1	TRBJ1-2	CSALDRGRNGYTF	TGCAGTGCTCTAGACAGGGGGCGGAATGGCTACACCTTC
NA	NA	TRBV11-2	TRBJ1-2	CASSGARGHRYGYTF	TGTGCCAGCAGCGGAGCCAGGGGCCATCGCTATGGCTACACCTTC
NA	many	TRBV15	TRBJ1-4	CATSRPATDEKLFF	TGTGCCACCAGCAGGCCCGCGACCGATGAAAAACTGTTTTTT
NA	many	TRBV2	TRBJ2-3	CASRTGDTQYF	TGTGCCAGCAGAACAGGGGATACGCAGTATTTT
NA	many	TRBV29-1	TRBJ1-1	CSGWVDTEAFF	TGCAGCGGGTGGGTTGACACTGAAGCTTTCTTT
TRBD2	many	TRBV7-3	TRBJ2-1	CASSLGAGVQNEQFF	TGTGCCAGCAGCTTAGGAGCGGGAGTGCAAAATGAGCAGTTCTTC
TRBD2	NA	TRBV9	TRBJ2-1	CASSVSLAVTYEQFF	TGTGCCAGCAGCGTATCCCTAGCGGTTACCTATGAGCAGTTCTTC
NA	NA	TRBV20-1	TRBJ2-5	CSATEQQGSQETQYF	TGCAGTGCTACAGAACAACAGGGTTCCCAAGAGACCCAGTACTTC
TRBD2	NA	TRBV3-1	TRBJ2-1	CASSQDRGTRRHEQFF	TGTGCCAGCAGCCAAGATAGAGGGACTAGACGCCATGAGCAGTTCTTC
NA	NA	TRBV19	TRBJ2-2	CASSRGRSPLQVFTGELFF	TGTGCCAGTAGTAGGGGGAGGAGTCCCCTACAGGTGTTCACCGGGGAGCTGTTTTTT
NA	NA	TRBV10-1	TRBJ2-3	CASSKGDTDTQYF	TGCGCCAGCAGTAAGGGTGACACAGATACGCAGTATTTT
TRBD1	NA	TRBV7-2	TRBJ1-4	CASSVLWDRVEKLFF	TGTGCCAGCAGCGTACTTTGGGACAGGGTTGAAAAACTGTTTTTT
NA	medium-sized	TRBV27	TRBJ1-2	CASSFGSNSYGYTF	TGTGCCAGCAGTTTTGGCAGCAACTCCTATGGCTACACCTTC